This passage covers 14 T cell receptor beta chains from one sample sequenced in a study of beta chain features in type 1 diabetes. Study-level findings and limits: Patients with Type 1 diabetes showed moderately but significantly shorter TCRB CDR3s in all four CD4+ subsets.

Since all of the isolated RNA was reverse transcribed, expressed TCRB transcripts were what got sequenced. This table comes from immunoSEQ multiplex PCR, and its TCRdb copy is limited to in-frame clones, with some not included. The sample records under 250,000 clones, approximately 15% being singletons. Their target antigens are unknown. Sequencing was carried out using naive CD4+ T cells from blood. These receptors were obtained from a man younger than 45 with type 1 diabetes.

This chain uses TRBV4-1 with TRBJ2-7; weak D call: TRBD2 (6 bases). The V and J ends lost 0 bases and 6 bases respectively, with 12 bases between them. The germline gives CDR1 MGHRA, CDR2 YSYEKL. The CDR3 is 14 residues long. The CDR3 region is CASSQEEGAVEQYF. For the CDR3, the DNA is TGCGCCAGCAGCCAAGAGGAGGGCGCGGTCGAGCAGTACTTC.

This clone appeared a few times. The chain has TRBV4-2 and TRBJ2-5; TRBD1 aligns across 8 bases. Germline lookup yields CDR1 LGHNA and CDR2 YNFKEQ. The CDR3 is 14 amino acids. Trimming at V came to 5 bases and at J to 3 bases, leaving 5 bases not matched to a gene. The CDR3 loop reads CASSSRTGKETQYF. For the CDR3, the DNA is TGTGCCAGCAGCTCCCGGACAGGGAAAGAGACCCAGTACTTC.

This clone was seen once. The V and J genes are TRBV21-1 and TRBJ2-5; the table's D call, TRBD2, was not checked against the DNA. TRBV21-1 counts as a pseudogene. CDR3 length equals 14 residues. The CDR3 DNA follows: TGTGCCAGCAGTCCGGGACTAGCGCAAGAGACCCAGTACTTC. It specifies CASSPGLAQETQYF.

The V and J genes are TRBV19 and TRBJ1-5; D is undetermined. This CDR3 has 12 amino acids. Trimming took 2 bases from V and 6 from J, leaving 5 bases between them. Per germline, CDR1 LNHDA and CDR2 SQIVND (reference sequence). CDR3 nucleotide sequence: TGTGCCAGTAGTATAACGGGTCAGCCCCAGCATTTT. It encodes CASSITGQPQHF. The variable domain in full, with the rest retrieved from reference TRBV19 and TRBJ1-5, is DGGITQSPKYLFRKEGQNVTLSCEQNLNHDAMYWYRQDPGQGLRLIYYSQIVNDFQKGDIAEGYSVSREKKESFPLTVTSAQKNPTAFYLCASSITGQPQHFGDGTRLSIL.

In regard to this clone: Distinct nucleotide sequences in the sample also encode this CDR3. The chain joins TRBV5-6 to TRBJ1-5; unclear D gene. V was shortened by 1 base and J by 1 base, with 9 bases between the two germline ends. The CDR3 runs to 15 residues. Germline-derived CDR1 and CDR2 are SGHDT and YYEEEE. CDR3 region: CASSLRGISNQPQHF. CDR3 nucleotide sequence: TGTGCCAGCAGCTTGAGAGGGATAAGCAATCAGCCCCAGCATTTT.

In nucleotides, the CDR3 is TGTGCCAGCAGTTACTCGGGCGGGCGGGGGATGGAAGCTTTCTTT. Protein sequence: CASSYSGGRGMEAFF. The chain recombines TRBV6-5 with TRBJ1-1, with D possibly being TRBD1 (5 bases). There are 15 residues in the CDR3. CDR1 and CDR2 (germline): MNHEY, SVGAGI. Trimming removed 0 bases from V and 8 bases from J, with 16 bases in between.

The CDR3 sequence is CASIRDRVETQYF. The CDR3 DNA is TGCGCCAGCATCCGGGACAGGGTTGAGACCCAGTACTTC. The chain carries TRBV23-1 and TRBJ2-5; TRBD1 agrees at 9 bases. TRBV23-1 is flagged as an ORF with uncertain function. Trimming cost V 7 bases and J 5 bases; bases outside gene matches: 5. The CDR3 is made up of 13 amino acids.

The V call is TRBV30, the J call TRBJ2-5, with 7 positions matching TRBD2. The CDR3 sequence is 16 residues long. J was trimmed by 5 bases and V by 5 bases; bases with no gene match: 17. The germline CDR1 and CDR2 sequences are GTSNPN and SVGIG (reference sequence). CDR3 DNA sequence: TGTGCCTGGGGACCTTCCGGGTCCCTCGGGGGGGAGACCCAGTACTTC. Protein: CAWGPSGSLGGETQYF.

This clone was observed a handful of times. J is TRBJ1-2 and V is TRBV25-1; 7 bases agree with TRBD1. The CDR3 covers 14 residues. The germline CDR1 and CDR2 sequences are MGHDK and SYGVNS. V shed 3 bases and J 3 bases; nucleotides not matched to a gene: 4. DNA of the CDR3: TGTGCCAGCAGTGAGCGGGGACAGTACTATGGCTACACCTTC. It specifies CASSERGQYYGYTF.

This chain uses TRBV4-1 with TRBJ2-3; TRBD1 aligns across 10 bases. Germline loops: CDR1 MGHRA, CDR2 YSYEKL. Trimming at V came to 4 bases and at J to 1 base, leaving 8 bases not matched to a gene. CDR3 length equals 17 residues. The CDR3 nucleotides read TGCGCCAGCAGCCGCACTTCGACAGGGGGCGGCACAGATACGCAGTATTTT. Translated: CASSRTSTGGGTDTQYF.

This clone was recorded a few times. The chain uses TRBV5-1 and TRBJ1-1; TRBD1 might be the D (6 bases). Looked up from germline, CDR1 is SGHRS and CDR2 is YFSETQ. This CDR3 region has 15 residues. Trimming removed 4 bases at V and 4 bases at J, with 17 bases between. CDR3 bases: TGCGCCAGCAGCCCGCTGGAGACAGGAAGCACTGAAGCTTTCTTT. Translating it yields CASSPLETGSTEAFF.

The V and J genes are TRBV6-6 and TRBJ2-3; 8 bases match TRBD2. The trim removed 7 bases at V and 1 base at J, leaving 4 bases unmatched. Germline V CDR1 and CDR2: MNHNY, SVGAGI (reference sequence). The CDR3 is 14 amino acids. The CDR3 reads CASNPGLGTDTQYF. The CDR3 DNA is TGTGCCAGCAATCCGGGACTAGGCACAGATACGCAGTATTTT.

This clone turned up a few times. The chain uses TRBV16 and TRBJ2-2; D uncertain. This CDR3 is 15 amino acids long. V was cut by 7 bases and J by 3 bases, with 15 bases left in between. From germline, CDR1 is KGHSY and CDR2 FQNENV. This CDR3 is CASTLQRRDTGELFF. CDR3 bases: TGTGCCAGCACCCTCCAGCGTCGGGACACCGGGGAGCTGTTTTTT.

This clone was detected only a few times. CDR3 sequence reads: CASSERVRNQPQHF. DNA for the CDR3: TGTGCCAGCAGTGAGAGGGTCCGCAATCAGCCCCAGCATTTT. V and J are TRBV2 and TRBJ1-5; D is unclear. Deletions cut 3 bases from V and 2 bases from J, with 8 bases between. Germline V gene lookup returns CDR1 SNHLY and CDR2 FYNNEI. There are 14 residues in the CDR3.